This T cell receptor (beta chain) was sequenced for a study of T cells in Graves' hyperthyroidism and ophthalmopathy. Study outcomes and limitations: Before onset, ophthalmopathy was predicted by the model a median roughly 6.8 months earlier. Most clonotypes that expanded in the thyroid above 0.001 also showed up in blood.

Patients aged 18 to 65 had newly diagnosed hyperthyroidism of under 2 months' duration. Uncontrolled infections, other autoimmune diseases, pregnancy or lactation led to exclusion of patients. Using RNA transcripts as the source, TCR beta CDR3 regions were amplified. HTBI primers were the set used in a first-round RT-PCR of the TCR CDR3. TCRdb redid the calling of the multiplex PCR reads with MiXCR, one entry per CDR3 protein. This sample has about 400,000 distinct CDR3 sequences, with about a sixth found just once. This clonotype has at least ten counts. Antigen specificity is unknown. The sequenced sample was blood. The clonotype comes from a woman younger than 35 with Graves' hyperthyroidism.

The CDR3 sequence: CASGIETEQFF. The CDR3 DNA reads as TGTGCCAGCGGGATTGAGACTGAGCAGTTCTTC. The chain carries TRBV6-1 and TRBJ2-1, with D uncertain. Trimming shortened V by 8 bases and J by 9 bases, and 11 bases separated the two germline ends. The CDR3 has 11 amino acids. Germline CDR1 is MNHNS and CDR2 is SASEGT.